These 30 T cell receptor beta chains were sequenced from one sample in a study of OX40 agonist ivuxolimab in advanced cancers. Libraries were prepared by immunoSEQ multiplex PCR; TCRdb keeps only in-frame clonotypes and omits some of them. The sample yields about 110,000 clones, roughly 90% seen once. Source: CD4+ or CD8+ T cells sorted from blood, taken in a trial of the OX40 agonist ivuxolimab. The receptors shown here come from an adult with an advanced solid tumor such as melanoma, head and neck, liver or kidney cancer.

The chain couples TRBV30 to TRBJ1-1; D unresolved. This CDR3 contains 13 residues. The V end was cut by 1 base, the J end by 8 bases, with 14 bases between. The germline V gene encodes CDR1 GTSNPN and CDR2 SVGIG (reference sequence). The CDR3 nucleotides read TGTGCCTGGAGTGGGGAAGTATGGGCCGAAGCTTTCTTT. Translated, it gives CAWSGEVWAEAFF.

The chain employs TRBV6-1 and TRBJ1-4; TRBD1 matches at 7 bases. This CDR3 has 15 amino acids. The trim removed 4 bases at V and 8 bases at J, leaving 10 bases unmatched. Germline V gene data show CDR1 as MNHNS and CDR2 as SASEGT. The CDR3 sequence is CASSVAGGREEKLFF. CDR3 DNA sequence: TGTGCCAGCAGTGTAGCAGGGGGTAGAGAGGAAAAACTGTTTTTT.

The rearrangement joins TRBV19 to TRBJ2-7, with D uncertain. The CDR3 has 12 residues. Trimming left V 5 bases short and J 3 bases short, with 8 bases between. CDR1 and CDR2 from the germline V gene are LNHDA and SQIVND (reference sequence). CDR3 in DNA: TGTGCCAGTAGTGCCGGGCTCTACGAGCAGTACTTC. Protein: CASSAGLYEQYF.

This sequence joins TRBV4-2 and TRBJ2-2, with D tentatively TRBD1 or TRBD2 (5 bases each). The CDR3 extends over 15 amino acids. CDR1 and CDR2 (germline): LGHNA, YNFKEQ. V was trimmed by 1 base and J by 7 bases, leaving 13 bases between them. The CDR3 DNA reads TGTGCCAGCAGCCAAGCTCCAGGGAGCGACGGGGAGCTGTTTTTT. It translates to CASSQAPGSDGELFF.

The CDR3 region is CASSEQMNTGELFF. The CDR3 bases are TGTGCCAGCAGTGAACAGATGAACACCGGGGAGCTGTTTTTT. The V gene is TRBV6-4, the J gene TRBJ2-2; no reliable D call. The CDR3 sequence is 14 residues long. The ends were cut back, 3 bases at V and 1 base at J, with 6 bases in the middle. From germline, CDR1 is MRHNA and CDR2 SNTAGT.

V gene TRBV6-4 combines with J gene TRBJ1-1, with a possible D match to TRBD1 (5 bases). The CDR3 is 15 amino acids. The V end was cut by 0 bases, the J end by 1 base, with 9 bases between. In germline, CDR1 is MRHNA, CDR2 SNTAGT. For the CDR3, the DNA is TGTGCCAGCAGTGACTCGGGGGAAAGGAACACTGAAGCTTTCTTT. It translates to CASSDSGERNTEAFF.

The V call is TRBV10-3, the J call TRBJ1-1; a weak D match, TRBD1 (6 bases). The germline V and J ends were trimmed by 4 bases and 5 bases, with 11 bases remaining between them. Germline V gene data show CDR1 as ENHRY and CDR2 as SYGVKD. The CDR3 is 13 residues long. The CDR3: CAISVGQSTEAFF. The CDR3 DNA is TGTGCCATCAGTGTTGGACAGTCTACTGAAGCTTTCTTT.

The chain combines TRBV30 with TRBJ1-5; D might be TRBD1 (6 bases). V was shortened by 4 bases and J by 4 bases, with 14 bases between the two germline ends. This CDR3 contains 14 residues. From germline, CDR1 is GTSNPN and CDR2 SVGIG (reference sequence). The CDR3 here is CAWNRVGQNQPQHF. CDR3 sequence (DNA): TGTGCCTGGAACAGGGTGGGGCAGAATCAGCCCCAGCATTTT.

This chain joins TRBV7-8 and TRBJ1-4; perhaps TRBD1 as D (5 bases). Germline CDR1 SGHVS, CDR2 FQNEAQ. The CDR3 contains 16 residues. Between the trimmed V and J ends, which lost 6 bases and 0 bases, there was a span of 14 bases. The CDR3 DNA reads as TGTGCCAGCAGGCATAGTAGGGGAGCAACTAATGAAAAACTGTTTTTT. Protein product: CASRHSRGATNEKLFF.

In DNA form, the CDR3 reads TGTGCCTGGGGTAGCGGGTTCTCCTACGAGCAGTACTTC. It translates to CAWGSGFSYEQYF. The J gene is TRBJ2-7, the V gene TRBV30; 7 nucleotides align to TRBD2. The CDR3 is 13 residues long. Germline CDR1 is GTSNPN and CDR2 is SVGIG (reference sequence). V was clipped by 5 bases and J by 0 bases; unmatched bases: 4.

This clone was found once. The chain joins TRBV6-1 to TRBJ1-1; maybe TRBD1 (5 bases). Germline CDR1 reads MNHNS; CDR2 reads SASEGT. This CDR3 contains 15 residues. The V gene lost 5 bases and the J gene lost 1 base, with 14 bases spanning the gap. CDR3 DNA sequence: TGTGCCAGCAGTCTTAACGGACACCCGAACACTGAAGCTTTCTTT. This codes for CASSLNGHPNTEAFF.

V usage is TRBV30 and J usage is TRBJ1-5; TRBD1 is a possible D gene (6 bases). V was shortened by 4 bases and J by 4 bases, with 17 bases between the two germline ends. There are 15 residues in the CDR3. CDR1 and CDR2 from the germline V gene are GTSNPN and SVGIG (reference sequence). CDR3 amino acids: CAWKKGTQLNQPQHF. The DNA of the CDR3 is TGTGCCTGGAAGAAAGGGACACAATTAAATCAGCCCCAGCATTTT.

V usage is TRBV5-5 and J usage is TRBJ1-3; no clear D gene. V dropped 4 bases and J dropped 4 bases, with 15 bases sitting between them. The CDR3 covers 15 residues. From germline, CDR1 is SGHKS and CDR2 YYEKEE (reference sequence). The CDR3 region has the DNA TGTGCCAGCAGCCTGAGGCCCCAAATCGGAAACACCATATATTTT. Its protein is CASSLRPQIGNTIYF.

This sequence joins TRBV5-6 and TRBJ1-1; unclear D gene. The V and J ends lost 1 base and 6 bases respectively, with 16 bases between them. CDR3 size: 15 residues. Germline V gene lookup returns CDR1 SGHDT and CDR2 YYEEEE. The CDR3 nucleotides are TGTGCCAGCAGCTTGACGTTTGGGGTTGACGCTGAAGCTTTCTTT. Its translation: CASSLTFGVDAEAFF. Using reference TRBV5-6 and TRBJ1-1 for the parts outside the CDR3, the full variable domain is DAGVTQSPTHLIKTRGQQVTLRCSPKSGHDTVSWYQQALGQGPQFIFQYYEEEERQRGNFPDRFSGHQFPNYSSELNVNALLLGDSALYLCASSLTFGVDAEAFFGQGTRLTVV.

V gene TRBV6-1 combines with J gene TRBJ2-7; D call uncertain. Germline V gene data show CDR1 as MNHNS and CDR2 as SASEGT. The CDR3 is 12 residues long. Deletions cut 7 bases from V and 1 base from J, with 8 bases between. CDR3: CASIGRSYEQYF. DNA for the CDR3: TGTGCCAGCATAGGCAGATCCTACGAGCAGTACTTC.

This clone was seen more than once but under ten times. The chain couples TRBV25-1 to TRBJ1-4; TRBD1 might be the D (6 bases). The V end was cut by 0 bases, the J end by 6 bases, with 14 bases between. The CDR3 runs 16 residues. CDR1 and CDR2 (germline): MGHDK, SYGVNS. The CDR3 nucleotides are TGTGCCAGCAGTGAATATGGCGGGGGGCGCGATGAAAAACTGTTTTTT. This encodes CASSEYGGGRDEKLFF.

This sequence joins TRBV19 and TRBJ1-2; D unclear. V was clipped by 9 bases and J by 3 bases, with 14 bases between them. This CDR3 has 13 residues. The germline CDR1 and CDR2 sequences are LNHDA and SQIVND (reference sequence). The CDR3 loop is CASRLEEDYGYTF. CDR3 nucleotide sequence: TGTGCCAGCCGTCTCGAGGAGGACTATGGCTACACCTTC.

This clone was recorded a few times. The V gene is TRBV30, the J gene TRBJ1-6; 8 nucleotides agree with TRBD1. V shed 3 bases, J shed 9 bases, and the junction held 7 bases outside the gene matches. From germline, CDR1 is GTSNPN and CDR2 SVGIG (reference sequence). CDR3 length: 14 amino acids. The CDR3 DNA sequence: TGTGCCTGGAGGGGACAAGGACAGGGTTCACCCCTCCACTTT. Its translation: CAWRGQGQGSPLHF.

This clone came up once. The chain employs TRBV18 and TRBJ2-1; D may correspond to TRBD1 or TRBD2 (5 bases each). This CDR3 contains 14 residues. V was trimmed by 6 bases and J by 2 bases, leaving 11 bases between them. Germline CDR1 and CDR2: KGHSH and LQKENI. CDR3 nucleotides: TGTGCCAGCTCCCGAGGGGACCCCTACAATGAGCAGTTCTTC. Translation gives CASSRGDPYNEQFF.

J is TRBJ2-7 and V is TRBV2, with D possibly being TRBD1 (5 bases). Per germline, CDR1 SNHLY and CDR2 FYNNEI. V lost 5 bases and J 0 bases, leaving 14 bases between the germline ends. CDR3 size: 15 residues. The CDR3 nucleotides are TGTGCCAGCAGTTCTGACAGCGTACTCTCCTACGAGCAGTACTTC. Its translation: CASSSDSVLSYEQYF.

This chain connects TRBV5-1 to TRBJ1-3; possible D gene TRBD1, 6 bases. The CDR3 has 12 amino acids. Deletions cut 3 bases from V and 10 bases from J, with 11 bases between. CDR1 and CDR2 from the germline V gene are SGHRS and YFSETQ. The CDR3 reads CASSSPGTTIYF. The CDR3 DNA is TGCGCCAGCAGCTCTCCCGGGACAACCATATATTTT.

This rearrangement joins TRBV18 to TRBJ2-7, with D possibly matching TRBD1 (6 bases). Germline CDR1 reads KGHSH; CDR2 reads LQKENI. The CDR3 is made up of 14 amino acids. Trimming took 0 bases from V and 2 from J, leaving 8 bases between them. In DNA, the CDR3 is TGTGCCAGCTCACCACCGACAGGTGCCTACGAGCAGTACTTC. It encodes CASSPPTGAYEQYF. Full variable domain (missing parts from reference TRBV18 and TRBJ2-7): NAGVMQNPRHLVRRRGQEARLRCSPMKGHSHVYWYRQLPEEGLKFMVYLQKENIIDESGMPKERFSAEFPKEGPSILRIQQVVRGDSAAYFCASSPPTGAYEQYFGPGTRLTVT.

This chain connects TRBV19 to TRBJ1-1; D is possibly TRBD1 (6 bases). Trimming cost V 4 bases and J 5 bases, with 17 bases left between them. CDR1 and CDR2 (germline): LNHDA, SQIVND (reference sequence). The CDR3 runs to 15 residues. CDR3 bases: TGTGCCAGTAGTACTTATAGTACAGGGAGAACTGAAGCTTTCTTT. It specifies CASSTYSTGRTEAFF. Full variable domain (missing parts from reference TRBV19 and TRBJ1-1): DGGITQSPKYLFRKEGQNVTLSCEQNLNHDAMYWYRQDPGQGLRLIYYSQIVNDFQKGDIAEGYSVSREKKESFPLTVTSAQKNPTAFYLCASSTYSTGRTEAFFGQGTRLTVV.

Comment on this clone: A junction end diverges from the germline sequence, so it may reflect a read error. The chain employs TRBV2 and TRBJ2-7, with 9 bases aligning to TRBD1. The CDR3 is made up of 12 amino acids. Germline V lookup: CDR1 SNHLY, CDR2 FYNNEI. CDR3 region: CASSGQGVGLDF. The CDR3 DNA follows: TGTGCCAGCAGTGGACAGGGGGTCGGGTTGGACTTC.

The chain carries TRBV6-5 and TRBJ1-3, with D perhaps matching TRBD1 (5 bases). Per the germline V gene, CDR1 is MNHEY and CDR2 is SVGAGI. This CDR3 is built from 15 residues. The V end was cut by 0 bases, the J end by 3 bases, with 9 bases between. As DNA, the CDR3 is TGTGCCAGCAGTTACTCCGGGGCTGATGGAAACACCATATATTTT. It encodes CASSYSGADGNTIYF.

The sample holds one count of this clone. The V call is TRBV11-3, the J call TRBJ2-3; 8 bases are a match to TRBD1. The CDR3 extends over 15 amino acids. With 5 bases clipped from V and 4 bases from J, the junction kept 8 bases outside the gene matches. Looked up from germline, CDR1 is SGHNT and CDR2 is YENEEA. CDR3 loop: CASSPGQGHADTQYF. Written as DNA, the CDR3 is TGTGCCAGCAGCCCTGGACAGGGTCACGCAGATACGCAGTATTTT.

This sequence joins TRBV7-9 and TRBJ1-5; the D is unclear. This CDR3 comprises 13 residues. CDR1 is SEHNR, CDR2 FQNEAQ, per germline (reference sequence). V was cut by 1 base and J by 5 bases, with 6 bases left in between. Written as DNA, the CDR3 is TGTGCCAGCAGCTTAGGGTCAGATCAGCCCCAGCATTTT. Amino acid sequence: CASSLGSDQPQHF.

The chain carries TRBV27 and TRBJ2-1; 8 bases agree with TRBD1. Germline V gene lookup returns CDR1 MNHEY and CDR2 SMNVEV (reference sequence). V gave up 6 bases and J gave up 5 bases; unmatched junction bases: 6. The CDR3 length is 14 residues. The CDR3 DNA reads as TGTGCCAGCAGAACCGGGACAGGCCACAATGAGCAGTTCTTC. As protein: CASRTGTGHNEQFF.

This sequence joins TRBV19 and TRBJ1-3; no clear D gene. The CDR3 spans 13 residues. Germline CDR1 and CDR2: LNHDA and SQIVND (reference sequence). Trimming shortened V by 7 bases and J by 0 bases, and 7 bases separated the two germline ends. CDR3 sequence: CASKHSSGNTIYF. The CDR3 DNA reads as TGTGCCAGTAAACATTCCTCTGGAAACACCATATATTTT.

This chain connects TRBV5-6 to TRBJ2-3, with 10 nucleotides matching TRBD2. Germline CDR1 reads SGHDT; CDR2 reads YYEEEE. The junction had 14 bases not matched to a gene; V was cut back by 1 base and J by 3 bases. The CDR3 length is 19 residues. The CDR3 DNA sequence: TGTGCCAGCAGCTTGCGGGATATCGGGTGGACTAGCGGTACAGATACGCAGTATTTT. It codes for CASSLRDIGWTSGTDTQYF.